This TCR beta chain was recorded in a study of shared clonotypes between healthy human individuals. This CDR3 has 11 residues. CDR1 is SEHNR and CDR2 is FQNEAQ in the germline V gene (reference sequence). The V gene lost 6 bases and the J gene lost 5 bases, with 6 bases spanning the gap. The assay used deep level. Some clones are missing from TCRdb's copy, which holds only in-frame ones; the method was immunoSEQ multiplex PCR. The sample yields 600,000 to 700,000 clones, 73% seen once. The chain links TRBV7-9 to TRBJ2-3; the D is unclear. Sequencing was performed on memory CD4+ T cells sorted from blood. Stated subset: CD45RA-negative fraction. The clonotype originates from a woman aged 25 to 39 in good health. CDR3: CASRLGDTQYF. In DNA, the CDR3 is TGTGCCAGCAGGCTAGGAGATACGCAGTATTTT.